A single sample is the source of the 17 T cell receptor beta chains below, sequenced in a study of identical twins. TCRdb re-analysed the 5' RACE reads in MiXCR, keeping a single row per CDR3 protein. The top ten clones hold approximately 11% of a sample with 200,000 to 250,000 distinct CDR3 sequences, over 9.5% of them seen once. The sequenced sample was memory T cells sorted from blood. Receptors originate from a man between 45 and 60 years old in good health.

This chain joins TRBV7-9 and TRBJ2-1; weak D call: TRBD1 (6 bases). Germline V lookup: CDR1 SEHNR, CDR2 FQNEAQ (reference sequence). The V gene lost 5 bases and the J gene lost 4 bases, with 21 bases spanning the gap. This CDR3 contains 17 residues. CDR3: CASSRTRMGDIYNEQFF. The CDR3 DNA sequence: TGTGCCAGCAGCCGTACTAGGATGGGGGACATTTACAATGAGCAGTTCTTC.

The chain is built from TRBV6-2 or TRBV6-3 and TRBJ2-7; TRBD1 matches 10 bases. Germline trimming cut 6 bases from V and 4 bases from J; bases unmatched to any gene: 9. Germline V lookup: CDR1 MNHEY, CDR2 SVGEGT. The CDR3 has 15 amino acids. CDR3 loop: CASSPADRGIYEQYF. The CDR3 nucleotides read TGTGCCAGCAGCCCAGCGGACAGGGGGATTTACGAGCAGTACTTC.

This clonotype was observed many times. The chain recombines TRBV12-3 or TRBV12-4 with TRBJ2-2; TRBD1 might be the D (6 bases). This CDR3 has 13 residues. V lost 3 bases and J 7 bases, leaving 9 bases between the germline ends. DNA of the CDR3: TGTGCCAGCAGTTTGGGGGCCGGCGGGGAGCTGTTTTTT. Amino acids: CASSLGAGGELFF.

This clonotype was seen a handful of times. The V call is TRBV20-1, the J call TRBJ2-1; D remains unclear. V was cut by 8 bases and J by 4 bases, with 18 bases left in between. The CDR3 has 14 residues. CDR1 and CDR2 from the germline V gene are DFQATT and SNEGSKA (reference sequence). The CDR3, as DNA: TGCAGTTCATCTATGGGATCTAGATACAATGAGCAGTTCTTC. Protein sequence: CSSSMGSRYNEQFF.

This clonotype was seen repeatedly, ten times or more. The gene calls are TRBV3-1 and TRBJ2-5; D unresolved. Per germline, CDR1 LGHDT and CDR2 YNNKEL (reference sequence). Trimming removed 4 bases from V and 1 base from J, with 16 bases in between. The CDR3 consists of 16 residues. The CDR3 spells CASSPDVSFPQETQYF. For the CDR3, the DNA is TGTGCCAGCAGCCCGGACGTTAGCTTTCCCCAAGAGACCCAGTACTTC.

This clonotype was counted many times. The chain joins TRBV20-1 to TRBJ2-2; no reliable D call. Germline loops: CDR1 DFQATT, CDR2 SNEGSKA (reference sequence). This CDR3 contains 16 residues. V was cut by 0 bases and J by 0 bases, with 11 bases left in between. In DNA, the CDR3 is TGCAGTGCTAGAGATCCTAGTCCCCCGAACACCGGGGAGCTGTTTTTT. The encoded protein is CSARDPSPPNTGELFF.

This clonotype appeared a few times. V gene TRBV11-2 combines with J gene TRBJ1-1; D gene uncertain. Trimming shortened V by 1 base and J by 5 bases, and 14 bases separated the two germline ends. This CDR3 region has 15 residues. CDR1 is SGHAT and CDR2 is FQNNGV in the germline V gene. CDR3 loop: CASSLGAGFGTEAFF. CDR3 bases: TGTGCCAGCAGCTTAGGAGCGGGGTTCGGTACTGAAGCTTTCTTT.

The chain has TRBV10-3 and TRBJ1-1; no clear D gene. The CDR3 has 11 amino acids. CDR1 is ENHRY, CDR2 SYGVKD, per germline. The V end lost 11 bases, the J end lost 7 bases, and 14 bases lay between the germline ends. As DNA, the CDR3 is TGTGCCTCAAGCGGGGTCAGTGAAGCTTTCTTT. This sequence encodes CASSGVSEAFF.

This clonotype has more than one count but fewer than ten. The rearrangement joins TRBV12-3 or TRBV12-4 to TRBJ1-1; D might be TRBD1 (6 bases). Trimming removed 7 bases at V and 1 base at J, with 19 bases between. This CDR3 is built from 16 residues. The CDR3 loop reads CASTGAGEGRNTEAFF. CDR3 nucleotide sequence: TGTGCCAGCACGGGGGCGGGGGAGGGAAGGAACACTGAAGCTTTCTTT.

This clonotype was recorded a few times. The gene calls are TRBV9 and TRBJ1-2; a possible D gene is TRBD1 (5 bases). V gave up 2 bases and J gave up 8 bases, with 19 bases separating them. This CDR3 comprises 15 residues. The germline V gene encodes CDR1 SGDLS and CDR2 YYNGEE. Here the CDR3 DNA reads TGTGCCAGCAGCGTCCTCCCCCGGGGGGTTGGCGGCTACACCTTC. Its translation is CASSVLPRGVGGYTF.

This clonotype was detected only a few times. The CDR3 DNA sequence: TGTGCCAGCAGTTCGGGTGAGGACGCGAGGGAGACCCAGTACTTC. Protein product: CASSSGEDARETQYF. The chain joins TRBV28 to TRBJ2-5, with D hard to call. The germline CDR1 and CDR2 sequences are MDHEN and SYDVKM. Trimming removed 4 bases from V and 5 bases from J, with 17 bases in between. The CDR3 spans 15 residues.

V gene TRBV7-2 combines with J gene TRBJ2-1; 10 bases agree with TRBD2. Looked up from germline, CDR1 is SGHTA and CDR2 is FQGNSA. V lost 5 bases, J lost 4 bases, and 11 bases stayed unmatched. The CDR3 contains 17 residues. The DNA for the CDR3 is TGTGCCAGCAGCCCCGCGGGGGCTAGCGGGGGATACAATGAGCAGTTCTTC. Protein sequence: CASSPAGASGGYNEQFF.

This clonotype has at least ten counts. V is TRBV3-1 and J is TRBJ2-7; 8 nucleotides line up with TRBD2. CDR1 and CDR2 from the germline V gene are LGHDT and YNNKEL (reference sequence). The CDR3 covers 13 residues. The junction had 3 bases not matched to a gene; V was cut back by 1 base and J by 7 bases. DNA of the CDR3: TGTGCCAGCAGCCAAGGCGGGGGGTTGGAGCAGTACTTC. It codes for CASSQGGGLEQYF.

This clonotype was recorded at least ten times. J is TRBJ1-1 and V is TRBV3-1; D is ambiguous. Looked up from germline, CDR1 is LGHDT and CDR2 is YNNKEL (reference sequence). The CDR3 has 14 residues. V shed 1 base and J shed 1 base, with 7 bases lying between them. The CDR3 loop is CASSQVPGNTEAFF. The CDR3 DNA reads as TGTGCCAGCAGCCAAGTTCCTGGGAACACTGAAGCTTTCTTT. Using reference TRBV3-1 and TRBJ1-1 for the parts outside the CDR3, the full variable domain is DTAVSQTPKYLVTQMGNDKSIKCEQNLGHDTMYWYKQDSKKFLKIMFSYNNKELIINETVPNRFSPKSPDKAHLNLHINSLELGDSAVYFCASSQVPGNTEAFFGQGTRLTVV.

At least ten counts were recorded for this clonotype. This chain connects TRBV11-2 to TRBJ2-1; D remains ambiguous. Trimming stripped 5 bases from V and 8 bases from J, with 22 bases between. Germline V gives CDR1 SGHAT, CDR2 FQNNGV. This CDR3 is 16 amino acids long. The CDR3 DNA sequence: TGTGCCAGCAGCAGGCTTAGTTTAAACGCTAAGGATGAGCAGTTCTTC. Translation gives CASSRLSLNAKDEQFF.

This rearrangement joins TRBV11-2 to TRBJ2-2; 9 bases match TRBD2. Germline CDR1 reads SGHAT; CDR2 reads FQNNGV. This CDR3 contains 15 residues. V lost 5 bases to trimming and J lost 5 bases; unmatched junction nucleotides: 6. The CDR3 loop reads CASSVSGSQTGELFF. In DNA form, the CDR3 reads TGTGCCAGCAGCGTTAGCGGGAGTCAGACCGGGGAGCTGTTTTTT.

V gene TRBV28 combines with J gene TRBJ2-7, with D perhaps assigned TRBD1 or TRBD2 (5 bases each). Germline V gene lookup returns CDR1 MDHEN and CDR2 SYDVKM. V shed 5 bases and J shed 7 bases, with 15 bases lying between them. CDR3 size: 13 residues. The CDR3 DNA reads as TGTGCCAGCAGTGCCATCGGGGCCGGGGAGCAGTACTTC. This encodes CASSAIGAGEQYF.